A single sample gave rise to the 13 T cell receptor beta chains below, sequenced in a study of OX40 agonist ivuxolimab in advanced cancers. The data were produced by immunoSEQ multiplex PCR, yet TCRdb's version contains in-frame clones alone and is incomplete. The sample records roughly 50,000 clones, over 80% being singletons. The specimen comprised CD4+ or CD8+ T cells sorted from blood, sampled in a trial of the OX40 agonist ivuxolimab. The receptor set was obtained from an adult with an advanced solid tumor such as melanoma, head and neck, liver or kidney cancer.

This sequence joins TRBV5-1 and TRBJ2-3; 8 nucleotides align to TRBD1. The trim removed 4 bases at V and 5 bases at J, leaving 9 bases unmatched. Per germline, CDR1 SGHRS and CDR2 YFSETQ. The CDR3 length is 15 residues. The CDR3 here is CASSHSKQGVDTQYF. The CDR3 DNA sequence: TGCGCCAGCAGCCATAGTAAACAGGGGGTAGATACGCAGTATTTT.

This chain joins TRBV13 and TRBJ1-6, with D uncertain. The germline CDR1 and CDR2 sequences are PRHDT and FYEKMQ (reference sequence). V was trimmed by 5 bases and J by 7 bases, leaving 6 bases between them. The CDR3 is made up of 12 amino acids. The CDR3, as DNA: TGTGCCAGCAGCCCGAGGAATTCACCCCTCCACTTT. Protein: CASSPRNSPLHF.

The chain has TRBV19 and TRBJ1-2, with D tentatively TRBD1 (5 bases). Germline V gives CDR1 LNHDA, CDR2 SQIVND (reference sequence). This CDR3 is 16 amino acids long. V gave up 1 base and J gave up 2 bases, with 14 bases separating them. The CDR3 region is CASSIAPGQLNYGYTF. For the CDR3, the DNA is TGTGCCAGTAGTATAGCCCCCGGACAACTAAACTATGGCTACACCTTC.

The chain is built from TRBV6-5 and TRBJ1-1; TRBD1 aligns across 10 bases. The CDR3 loop spans 14 amino acids. Germline V gene lookup returns CDR1 MNHEY and CDR2 SVGAGI. Unmatched junction bases numbered 6, after V lost 5 bases and J lost 6 bases. Written as DNA, the CDR3 is TGTGCCAGCAGTCCGCGACAGGGGGCGGCTGAAGCTTTCTTT. This translates into CASSPRQGAAEAFF.

The chain combines TRBV6-6 with TRBJ2-2; TRBD1 aligns across 9 bases. Per germline, CDR1 MNHNY and CDR2 SVGAGI (reference sequence). Losses at the gene ends were 7 bases for V and 9 bases for J; bases not matched to a gene: 9. The CDR3 runs 14 residues. CDR3 DNA sequence: TGTGCCAGCACCTCGGGACAGGGTGTCTGGGAGCTGTTTTTT. Translated: CASTSGQGVWELFF.

The gene calls are TRBV9 and TRBJ2-7; 10 bases map to TRBD2. The CDR3 is 17 amino acids. The junction had 14 bases not matched to a gene; V was cut back by 4 bases and J by 4 bases. CDR1 is SGDLS and CDR2 is YYNGEE in the germline V gene. The CDR3 bases are TGTGCCAGCAGCCCCTCTCTTGGGGCTAGCGGGGGATACGAGCAGTACTTC. Protein: CASSPSLGASGGYEQYF.

The J gene is TRBJ2-5, the V gene TRBV14; D gene unclear. V was pared by 3 bases and J by 2 bases, with 7 bases between. CDR1 and CDR2 (germline): SGHDN, FVKESK. This CDR3 contains 13 residues. The CDR3 protein is CASSQNPQETQYF. The DNA of the CDR3 is TGTGCCAGCAGCCAGAACCCACAAGAGACCCAGTACTTC.

This sequence joins TRBV12-5 and TRBJ2-5; 13 nucleotides line up with TRBD2. The CDR3 has 16 amino acids. CDR1 is LGHNT and CDR2 is FRNRAP in the germline V gene. Trimming removed 2 bases from V and 5 bases from J; junction bases left unmatched: 5. As DNA, the CDR3 is TGTGCTAGTGGTTTGCTTGGACTAGCGGGGGATGAGACCCAGTACTTC. It encodes CASGLLGLAGDETQYF. Supplemented by reference TRBV12-5 and TRBJ2-5, the full variable domain reads DARVTQTPRHKVTEMGQEVTMRCQPILGHNTVFWYRQTMMQGLELLAYFRNRAPLDDSGMPKDRFSAEMPDATLATLKIQPSEPRDSAVYFCASGLLGLAGDETQYFGPGTRLLVL.

This chain links TRBV18 with TRBJ2-5; perhaps D is TRBD1 or TRBD2 (5 bases each). The CDR3 loop spans 15 amino acids. Per germline, CDR1 KGHSH and CDR2 LQKENI. V shed 2 bases and J shed 5 bases, with 15 bases lying between them. The CDR3 DNA reads TGTGCCAGCTCACCAACCACCGGGGCTGGGGAGACCCAGTACTTC. This encodes CASSPTTGAGETQYF.

This chain connects TRBV7-2 to TRBJ2-5; TRBD2 matches at 7 bases. J was trimmed by 4 bases and V by 2 bases; bases with no gene match: 4. Germline V lookup: CDR1 SGHTA, CDR2 FQGNSA. There are 14 residues in the CDR3. As DNA, the CDR3 is TGTGCCAGCAGCTTAACTAGCGAAAGAGAGACCCAGTACTTC. Protein product: CASSLTSERETQYF.

V gene TRBV7-9 combines with J gene TRBJ1-2, with TRBD1 as a possible D gene (5 bases). In germline, CDR1 is SEHNR, CDR2 FQNEAQ (reference sequence). Trimming removed 7 bases at V and 4 bases at J, with 16 bases between. CDR3 size: 14 residues. In nucleotides, the CDR3 is TGTGCCAGCACCGTAGGGGTCGGAACCTATGGCTACACCTTC. Residues: CASTVGVGTYGYTF.

This clone was seen a few times. The rearrangement uses TRBV10-3 and TRBJ1-2, with TRBD1 matching over 8 bases. Trimming took 3 bases from V and 8 from J; bases not matched to a gene: 11. The germline gives CDR1 ENHRY, CDR2 SYGVKD. The CDR3 loop spans 15 amino acids. In nucleotides, the CDR3 is TGTGCCATCAGTGACGGACAGGGAGCTGTGGAGGGCTACACCTTC. Encoded protein: CAISDGQGAVEGYTF.

The CDR3 sequence is CASSASLSSYEQYF. The CDR3, as DNA: TGTGCCAGCAGCGCCTCTCTTAGCTCCTACGAGCAGTACTTC. The rearrangement links TRBV9 to TRBJ2-7; D unresolved. The germline V and J ends were trimmed by 3 bases and 0 bases, with 10 bases remaining between them. Germline-derived CDR1 and CDR2 are SGDLS and YYNGEE. The CDR3 covers 14 residues.